This TCR beta chain was recorded in a study of blood T cell repertoires in COVID-19. Study-wide background: Samples representing acute and convalescent COVID-19 were sourced from the United States, Italy and Spain. PBMCs, B-cell-depleted T cells, or T cells provided the cDNA or gDNA that made up the material.

This clone has a handful of counts. Trimming shortened V by 7 bases and J by 6 bases, and 12 bases separated the two germline ends. The germline V gene has CDR1 SQVTM and CDR2 ANQGSEA. The CDR3 contains 12 residues. As originally analysed: Estimation of nucleated cell counts relied on the amplification of reference gene primers. The assay was immunoSEQ multiplex PCR, and TCRdb's table has in-frame clones only and misses some. The V and J calls and clone size are taken from that table; D and trimming were inferred from the DNA. The table has 300,000 or so clones, 70% to 90% seen once. The rearrangement links TRBV29-1 to TRBJ2-2, with a weak D call TRBD1 (8 bases). Sequenced sample: peripheral blood. The TCR was taken from a woman aged 50 to 60 who had recovered from COVID-19. The CDR3 region is CSGAGQAGELFF. The CDR3 DNA reads TGCAGCGGAGCGGGACAGGCCGGGGAGCTGTTTTTT.